These 23 T cell receptor beta chains were sequenced from one sample in a study of T cell repertoires in cytomegalovirus infection. Antigen specificity for these receptors is unknown. TCRdb independently ran MiXCR on the reads; one entry per CDR3 protein. In the table there are 750,000 to 950,000 distinct CDR3 sequences, about 29% of which are singletons. Here the sequenced sample was cultured CD8+ T cells from PBMCs, taken from culture after CMV antigen stimulation. These receptors all come from a human donor in good health (CMV status not recorded). Some clones in this sample may be carry-over from other donors' samples.

In its sample, this clonotype was seen a few times. The chain recombines TRBV12-3 or TRBV12-4 with TRBJ2-3; 12 positions agree with TRBD2. The junction had 5 bases not matched to a gene; V was cut back by 6 bases and J by 4 bases. The CDR3 is made up of 15 amino acids. CDR3: CASSPTSGGSDTQYF. The CDR3 DNA reads TGTGCCAGCAGCCCGACTAGCGGGGGTTCAGATACGCAGTATTTT.

This clonotype was seen more than once but under ten times. This chain joins TRBV7-6 and TRBJ2-6, with D perhaps TRBD1 or TRBD2 (5 bases each). Trimming left V 5 bases short and J 2 bases short, with 13 bases between. This CDR3 comprises 16 residues. From germline, CDR1 is SGHVS and CDR2 FNYEAQ. CDR3 DNA sequence: TGTGCCAGCAGCCCAGTGGTGGGGGCTGGGGCCAACGTCCTGACTTTC. Amino acid sequence: CASSPVVGAGANVLTF.

This clonotype occurred many times. The rearrangement links TRBV7-2 to TRBJ2-5; 16 nucleotides line up with TRBD2. The trim removed 4 bases at V and 1 base at J, leaving 6 bases unmatched. This CDR3 is built from 18 residues. The V gene's germline CDR1 is SGHTA and CDR2 FQGNSA. CDR3 nucleotides: TGTGCCAGCAGCTACGGGACTAGCGGGGGGGTAAGCCAAGAGACCCAGTACTTC. The encoded protein is CASSYGTSGGVSQETQYF. Full variable domain (missing parts from reference TRBV7-2 and TRBJ2-5): GAGVSQSPSNKVTEKGKDVELRCDPISGHTALYWYRQSLGQGLEFLIYFQGNSAPDKSGLPSDRFSAERTGGSVSTLTIQRTQQEDSAVYLCASSYGTSGGVSQETQYFGPGTRLLVL.

The genes are TRBV14 and TRBJ1-2; perhaps TRBD1 as D (6 bases). Trimming removed 0 bases at V and 10 bases at J, with 12 bases between. CDR1 and CDR2 (germline): SGHDN, FVKESK. The CDR3 loop spans 13 amino acids. The DNA of the CDR3 is TGTGCCAGCAGCCAAGATTGGACAGTAGACTACACCTTC. Translation: CASSQDWTVDYTF.

This clonotype came up a few times. The gene calls are TRBV18 and TRBJ2-7, with a weak D call TRBD1 (6 bases). This CDR3 has 16 amino acids. Germline V CDR1 and CDR2: KGHSH, LQKENI. The ends were cut back, 5 bases at V and 4 bases at J, with 21 bases in the middle. The CDR3 region is CASSLRQAYPGYEQYF. DNA for the CDR3: TGTGCCAGCTCATTAAGACAGGCCTACCCGGGGTACGAGCAGTACTTC.

The chain combines TRBV3-1 with TRBJ2-3, with TRBD2 matching 11 bases. The germline V gene has CDR1 LGHDT and CDR2 YNNKEL (reference sequence). This CDR3 spans 16 amino acids. Trimming cost V 5 bases and J 6 bases; bases outside gene matches: 10. This CDR3 reads CASSASLTSGADTQYF. The CDR3 coding sequence is TGTGCCAGCAGCGCTTCCCTGACTAGCGGGGCGGATACGCAGTATTTT.

This sequence joins TRBV6-1 and TRBJ2-5; TRBD2 might be the D (6 bases). V gave up 5 bases and J gave up 4 bases, with 20 bases separating them. This CDR3 has 16 residues. Per germline, CDR1 MNHNS and CDR2 SASEGT. Here the CDR3 DNA reads TGTGCCAGCAGTCCTACAGAGAAGGGAGGAAGAGAGACCCAGTACTTC. Translated, it gives CASSPTEKGGRETQYF.

This clonotype was seen more than once but under ten times. This rearrangement joins TRBV12-3 or TRBV12-4 to TRBJ1-2, with D tentatively TRBD1 (6 bases). Trimming pared 5 bases from V and 8 bases from J, leaving 15 bases between. The length of the CDR3 is 13 residues. The CDR3 coding sequence is TGTGCCAGCAGTCCGGGAGGGGGGCAAGGCTACACCTTC. Amino acids: CASSPGGGQGYTF.

This clonotype was detected a few times. The chain joins TRBV10-3 to TRBJ2-6; possible D gene TRBD1, 5 bases. Per the germline V gene, CDR1 is ENHRY and CDR2 is SYGVKD. V was trimmed by 0 bases and J by 0 bases, leaving 9 bases between them. This CDR3 contains 17 residues. The CDR3 region is CAISESGAASGANVLTF. The CDR3 DNA reads TGTGCCATCAGTGAGTCTGGGGCAGCCTCTGGGGCCAACGTCCTGACTTTC.

This clonotype was picked up many times. The chain carries TRBV6-5 and TRBJ2-1; D unclear. The CDR3 length is 13 residues. The V end lost 2 bases, the J end lost 6 bases, and 8 bases lay between the germline ends. From germline, CDR1 is MNHEY and CDR2 SVGAGI. The CDR3 is CASSYGSSNEQFF. The CDR3 bases are TGTGCCAGCAGTTACGGTAGCAGCAATGAGCAGTTCTTC.

The chain uses TRBV4-1 and TRBJ2-2; perhaps TRBD1 as D (5 bases). The germline CDR1 and CDR2 sequences are MGHRA and YSYEKL. V shed 1 base and J shed 4 bases, with 13 bases lying between them. The CDR3 loop spans 16 amino acids. CDR3 in amino acids: CASSQVSRVGTGELFF. DNA of the CDR3: TGCGCCAGCAGCCAAGTTTCCAGGGTTGGCACCGGGGAGCTGTTTTTT.

The sample holds many counts of this clonotype. J is TRBJ2-4 and V is TRBV7-2; TRBD1 might be the D (5 bases). The CDR3 is 13 amino acids. Germline lookup yields CDR1 SGHTA and CDR2 FQGNSA. V was trimmed by 9 bases and J by 1 base, leaving 10 bases between them. This chain's CDR3 is CASRKGAKNIQYF. DNA for the CDR3: TGTGCCAGTCGAAAGGGGGCCAAAAACATTCAGTACTTC.

The genes are TRBV28 and TRBJ1-1; D not certain. There are 15 residues in the CDR3. Germline V CDR1 and CDR2: MDHEN, SYDVKM. V was trimmed by 6 bases and J by 3 bases, leaving 17 bases between them. The CDR3 nucleotides read TGTGCCAGCAGGAGAAACGAACAATTGTACACTGAAGCTTTCTTT. It translates to CASRRNEQLYTEAFF.

This clonotype has more than one count but fewer than ten. The chain carries TRBV20-1 and TRBJ1-5; D call uncertain. CDR1 is DFQATT, CDR2 SNEGSKA, per germline (reference sequence). V shed 0 bases and J shed 1 base, with 10 bases lying between them. The CDR3 sequence is 15 residues long. The CDR3 loop is CSARDRTQSNQPQHF. The CDR3 region has the DNA TGCAGTGCTAGAGATCGGACCCAGAGCAATCAGCCCCAGCATTTT.

The V and J genes are TRBV7-4 and TRBJ1-3; maybe TRBD1 (5 bases). V dropped 1 base and J dropped 8 bases, with 12 bases sitting between them. Per the germline V gene, CDR1 is SGHVT and CDR2 is SQSDAQ. The CDR3 is made up of 14 amino acids. The CDR3 DNA follows: TGTGCCAGCAGCTTAGAAATCAGGGTGGACACCATATATTTT. It encodes CASSLEIRVDTIYF. Complete variable domain (other parts from reference TRBV7-4 and TRBJ1-3): GAGVSQSPRYKVAKRGRDVALRCDSISGHVTLYWYRQTLGQGSEVLTYSQSDAQRDKSGRPSGRFSAERPERSVSTLKIQRTEQGDSAVYLCASSLEIRVDTIYFGEGSWLTVV.

At least ten counts were recorded for this clonotype. The V and J genes are TRBV4-1 and TRBJ1-1; D remains ambiguous. The V gene lost 1 base and the J gene lost 4 bases, with 7 bases spanning the gap. The length of the CDR3 is 13 residues. Germline CDR1 is MGHRA and CDR2 is YSYEKL. The CDR3 loop reads CASSQGPGTEAFF. CDR3 nucleotides: TGCGCCAGCAGCCAAGGGCCGGGCACTGAAGCTTTCTTT.

The rearrangement uses TRBV24-1 and TRBJ1-5, with 8 bases aligning to TRBD1. This CDR3 has 16 amino acids. J lost 0 bases, V lost 9 bases, and 9 bases had no gene match. The germline V gene encodes CDR1 KGHDR and CDR2 SFDVKD. The CDR3 DNA reads as TGTGCCACCGCCGGGACAGGAGACTATAGCAATCAGCCCCAGCATTTT. Its protein is CATAGTGDYSNQPQHF.

J is TRBJ2-1 and V is TRBV20-1; the D is unclear. Germline CDR1 DFQATT, CDR2 SNEGSKA (reference sequence). The CDR3 is made up of 18 amino acids. Trimming shortened V by 5 bases and J by 4 bases, and 27 bases separated the two germline ends. The CDR3 here is CSAPQSLLSPLLYNEQFF. The CDR3 coding sequence is TGCAGTGCTCCCCAGTCCCTCTTGAGCCCGCTCTTGTACAATGAGCAGTTCTTC.

In this sample, this clonotype turned up once. The V call is TRBV6-8, the J call TRBJ2-3; D remains unclear. The CDR3 totals 15 residues. Germline loops: CDR1 MNHGY, CDR2 SAAAGT. V was trimmed by 0 bases and J by 2 bases, leaving 9 bases between them. In DNA form, the CDR3 reads TGTGCCAGCAGTTACTCGATGCAGCACACAGATACGCAGTATTTT. As protein: CASSYSMQHTDTQYF.

The rearrangement links TRBV28 to TRBJ2-7, with D possibly TRBD1 on 6 matching bases. With 3 bases removed from V and 2 bases from J, the gap between germline ends came to 14 bases. Germline lookup yields CDR1 MDHEN and CDR2 SYDVKM. The CDR3 sequence is 15 residues long. The DNA of the CDR3 is TGTGCCAGCAGTTTTTTGCCTGGACAGCCCTACGAGCAGTACTTC. Residues: CASSFLPGQPYEQYF.

The chain carries TRBV28 and TRBJ2-5, with 9 bases fitting TRBD2. The CDR3 totals 16 residues. J gave up 2 bases and V 5 bases, and 9 bases lay outside the gene matches. Germline lookup yields CDR1 MDHEN and CDR2 SYDVKM. CDR3 DNA sequence: TGTGCCAGCAGTCCCGGGACTAGCAGCAAACAAGAGACCCAGTACTTC. Encoded protein: CASSPGTSSKQETQYF.

This clonotype came up a few times. This chain uses TRBV28 with TRBJ2-5; 7 nucleotides match TRBD2. The V and J ends lost 1 base and 4 bases, in that order; junction bases with no gene match: 6. Germline V gene lookup returns CDR1 MDHEN and CDR2 SYDVKM. The length of the CDR3 is 15 residues. The CDR3 nucleotides are TGTGCCAGCAGTTTATCGGGACTAAGCGGAGAGACCCAGTACTTC. It translates to CASSLSGLSGETQYF.

V and J are TRBV27 and TRBJ2-1; the D is unclear. The CDR3 has 15 amino acids. Trimming pared 2 bases from V and 8 bases from J, leaving 16 bases between. The germline CDR1 and CDR2 sequences are MNHEY and SMNVEV (reference sequence). The DNA of the CDR3 is TGTGCCAGCAGTTTAATCCGTTCCCGTGGGGATGAGCAGTTCTTC. Its translation: CASSLIRSRGDEQFF.